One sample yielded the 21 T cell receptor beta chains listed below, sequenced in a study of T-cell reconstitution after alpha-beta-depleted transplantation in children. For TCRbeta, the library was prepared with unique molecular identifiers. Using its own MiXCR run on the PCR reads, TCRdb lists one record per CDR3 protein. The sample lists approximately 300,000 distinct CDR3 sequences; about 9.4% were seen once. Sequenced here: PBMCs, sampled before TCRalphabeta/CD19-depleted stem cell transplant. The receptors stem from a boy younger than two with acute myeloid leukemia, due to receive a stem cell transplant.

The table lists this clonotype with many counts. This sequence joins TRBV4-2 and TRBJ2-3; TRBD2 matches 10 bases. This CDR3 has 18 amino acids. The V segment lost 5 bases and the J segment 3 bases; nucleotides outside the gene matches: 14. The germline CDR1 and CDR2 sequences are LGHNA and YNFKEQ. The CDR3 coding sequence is TGTGCCAGCAGCTTCCGGGGGCTAGCGGGAGAAGGGACAGATACGCAGTATTTT. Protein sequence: CASSFRGLAGEGTDTQYF.

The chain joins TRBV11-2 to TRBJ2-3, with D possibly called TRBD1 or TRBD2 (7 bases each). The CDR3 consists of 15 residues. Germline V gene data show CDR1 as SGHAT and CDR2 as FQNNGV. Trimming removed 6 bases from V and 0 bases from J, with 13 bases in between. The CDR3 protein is CASRGGTVSTDTQYF. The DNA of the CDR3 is TGTGCCAGCAGGGGGGGGACAGTTAGCACAGATACGCAGTATTTT. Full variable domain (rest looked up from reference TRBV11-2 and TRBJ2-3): EAGVAQSPRYKIIEKRQSVAFWCNPISGHATLYWYQQILGQGPKLLIQFQNNGVVDDSQLPKDRFSAERLKGVDSTLKIQPAKLEDSAVYLCASRGGTVSTDTQYFGPGTRLTVL.

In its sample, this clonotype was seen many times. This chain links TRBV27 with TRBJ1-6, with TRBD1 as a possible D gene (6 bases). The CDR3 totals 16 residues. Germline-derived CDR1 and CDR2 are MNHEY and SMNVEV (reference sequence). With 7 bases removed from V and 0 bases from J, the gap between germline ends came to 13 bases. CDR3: CASTLTGSSYNSPLHF. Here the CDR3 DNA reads TGTGCCAGCACCCTTACAGGGAGCTCCTATAATTCACCCCTCCACTTT.

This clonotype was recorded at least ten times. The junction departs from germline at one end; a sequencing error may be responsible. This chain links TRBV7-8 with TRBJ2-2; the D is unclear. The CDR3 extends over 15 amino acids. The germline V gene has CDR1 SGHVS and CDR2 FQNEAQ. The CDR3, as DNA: TGTGCCAGCAGCTTAGTCGGCCAGAACACCGTGGAGCTGTTTTTT. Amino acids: CASSLVGQNTVELFF.

DNA of the CDR3: TGCGCCAGCAGCTTTGACGGACAGGAGAACAATGAAGAGACCCAGTACTTC. As protein: CASSFDGQENNEETQYF. The genes are TRBV5-1 and TRBJ2-5, with 7 nucleotides matching TRBD1. This CDR3 region has 17 residues. The V and J ends lost 2 bases and 3 bases, in that order; junction bases with no gene match: 13. The germline gives CDR1 SGHRS, CDR2 YFSETQ.

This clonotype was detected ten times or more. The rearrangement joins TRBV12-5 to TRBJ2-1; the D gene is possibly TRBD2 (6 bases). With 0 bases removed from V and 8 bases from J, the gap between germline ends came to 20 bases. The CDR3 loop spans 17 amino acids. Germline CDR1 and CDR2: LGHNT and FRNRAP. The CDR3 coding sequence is TGTGCTAGTGGTTTGGTACGGCTAGCGCCTCAGGGCGATGAGCAGTTCTTC. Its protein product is CASGLVRLAPQGDEQFF. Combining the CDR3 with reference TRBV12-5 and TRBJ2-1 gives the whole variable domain DARVTQTPRHKVTEMGQEVTMRCQPILGHNTVFWYRQTMMQGLELLAYFRNRAPLDDSGMPKDRFSAEMPDATLATLKIQPSEPRDSAVYFCASGLVRLAPQGDEQFFGPGTRLTVL.

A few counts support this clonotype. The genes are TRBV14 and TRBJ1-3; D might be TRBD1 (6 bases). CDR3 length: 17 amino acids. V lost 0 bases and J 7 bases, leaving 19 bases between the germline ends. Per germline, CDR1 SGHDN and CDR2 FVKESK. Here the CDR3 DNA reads TGTGCCAGCAGCCAAGATCAGGGGACATCTTTATTGAACACCATATATTTT. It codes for CASSQDQGTSLLNTIYF.

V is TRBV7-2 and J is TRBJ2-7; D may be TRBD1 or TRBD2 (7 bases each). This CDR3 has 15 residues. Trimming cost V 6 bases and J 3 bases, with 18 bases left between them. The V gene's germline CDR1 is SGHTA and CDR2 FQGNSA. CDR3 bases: TGTGCCAGCAGTTTGCAGGGGGGGAGGAACTACGAGCAGTACTTC. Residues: CASSLQGGRNYEQYF.

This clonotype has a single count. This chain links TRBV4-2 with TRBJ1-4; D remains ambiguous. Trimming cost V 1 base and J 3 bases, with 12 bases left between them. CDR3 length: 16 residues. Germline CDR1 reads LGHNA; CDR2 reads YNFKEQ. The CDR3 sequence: CASSQGPEGANEKLFF. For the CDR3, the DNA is TGTGCCAGCAGCCAAGGCCCAGAGGGCGCTAATGAAAAACTGTTTTTT.

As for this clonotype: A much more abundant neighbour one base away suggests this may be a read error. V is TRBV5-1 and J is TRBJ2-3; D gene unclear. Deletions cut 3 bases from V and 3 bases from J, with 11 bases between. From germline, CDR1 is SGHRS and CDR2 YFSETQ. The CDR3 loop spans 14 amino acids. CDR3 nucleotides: TGCGCCAGCAGCTGGTACACAGTGACAGATACGCAGTATTTT. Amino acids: CASSWYTVTDTQYF.

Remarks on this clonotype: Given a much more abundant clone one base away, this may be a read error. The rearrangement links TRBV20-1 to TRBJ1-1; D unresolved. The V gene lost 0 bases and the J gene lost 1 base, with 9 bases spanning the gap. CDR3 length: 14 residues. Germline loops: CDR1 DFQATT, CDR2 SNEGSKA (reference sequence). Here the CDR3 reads CSARDLRANTEAFF. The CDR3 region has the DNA TGCAGTGCTAGAGATCTCCGGGCGAACACTGAAGCTTTCTTT.

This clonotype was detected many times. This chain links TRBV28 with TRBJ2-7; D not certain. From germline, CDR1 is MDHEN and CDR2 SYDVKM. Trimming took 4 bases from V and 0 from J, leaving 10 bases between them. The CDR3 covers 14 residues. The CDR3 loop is CASSSPTVSYEQYF. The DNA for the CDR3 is TGTGCCAGCAGTTCCCCGACTGTCTCCTACGAGCAGTACTTC.

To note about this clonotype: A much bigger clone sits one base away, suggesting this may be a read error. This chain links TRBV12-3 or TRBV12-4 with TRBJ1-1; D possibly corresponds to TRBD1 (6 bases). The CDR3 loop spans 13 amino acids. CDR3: CAISSNRATEAFF. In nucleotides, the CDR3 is TGTGCCATCAGTTCGAACAGGGCCACTGAAGCTTTCTTT.

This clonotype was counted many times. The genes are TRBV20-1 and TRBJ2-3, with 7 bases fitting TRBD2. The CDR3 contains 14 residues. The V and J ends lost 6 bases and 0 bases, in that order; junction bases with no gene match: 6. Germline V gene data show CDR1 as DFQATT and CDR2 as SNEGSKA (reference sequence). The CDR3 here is CSAPRSGSTDTQYF. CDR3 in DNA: TGCAGTGCCCCACGTAGCGGGAGCACAGATACGCAGTATTTT.

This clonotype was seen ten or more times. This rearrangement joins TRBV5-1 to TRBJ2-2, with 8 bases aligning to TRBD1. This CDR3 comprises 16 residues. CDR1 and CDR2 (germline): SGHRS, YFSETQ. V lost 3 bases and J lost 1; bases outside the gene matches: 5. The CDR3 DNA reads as TGCGCCAGCAGCTCTCGACAGGGGAGGAACACCGGGGAGCTGTTTTTT. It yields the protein CASSSRQGRNTGELFF.

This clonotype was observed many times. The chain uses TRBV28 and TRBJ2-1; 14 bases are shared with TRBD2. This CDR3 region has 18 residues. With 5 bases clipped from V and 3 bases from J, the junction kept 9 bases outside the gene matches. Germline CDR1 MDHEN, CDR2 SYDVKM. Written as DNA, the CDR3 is TGTGCCAGCAGTCTTCCGGGACTAGCGGGGGCCTTCTACAATGAGCAGTTCTTC. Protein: CASSLPGLAGAFYNEQFF. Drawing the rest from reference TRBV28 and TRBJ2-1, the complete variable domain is DVKVTQSSRYLVKRTGEKVFLECVQDMDHENMFWYRQDPGLGLRLIYFSYDVKMKEKGDIPEGYSVSREKKERFSLILESASTNQTSMYLCASSLPGLAGAFYNEQFFGPGTRLTVL.

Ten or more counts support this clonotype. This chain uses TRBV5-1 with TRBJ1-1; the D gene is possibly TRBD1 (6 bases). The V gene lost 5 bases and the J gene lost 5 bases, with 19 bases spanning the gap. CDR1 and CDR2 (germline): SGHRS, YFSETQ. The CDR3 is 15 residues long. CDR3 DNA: TGCGCCAGCAGTTCGCCAAATACAGGGAGAACTGAAGCTTTCTTT. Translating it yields CASSSPNTGRTEAFF.

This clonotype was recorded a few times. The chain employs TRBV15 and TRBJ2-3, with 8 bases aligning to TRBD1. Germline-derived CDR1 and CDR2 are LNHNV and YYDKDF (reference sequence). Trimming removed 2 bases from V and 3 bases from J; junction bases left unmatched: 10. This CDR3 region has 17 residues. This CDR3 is CATSRPIAGGATDTQYF. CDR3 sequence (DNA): TGTGCCACCAGCAGACCCATCGCAGGGGGCGCGACAGATACGCAGTATTTT.

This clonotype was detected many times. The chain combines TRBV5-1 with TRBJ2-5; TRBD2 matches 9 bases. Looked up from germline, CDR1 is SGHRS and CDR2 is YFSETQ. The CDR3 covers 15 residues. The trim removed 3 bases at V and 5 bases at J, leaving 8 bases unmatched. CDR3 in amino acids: CASSWREGKLETQYF. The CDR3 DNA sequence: TGCGCCAGCAGCTGGCGGGAGGGCAAGTTGGAGACCCAGTACTTC.

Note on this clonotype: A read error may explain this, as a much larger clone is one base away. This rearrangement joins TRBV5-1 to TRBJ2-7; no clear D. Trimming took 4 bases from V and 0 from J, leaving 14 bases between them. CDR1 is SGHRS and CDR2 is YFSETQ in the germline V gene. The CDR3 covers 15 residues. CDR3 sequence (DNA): TGCGCCAGCAGCAGATGGGGATGGGACTCCTACGAGCAGTACTTC. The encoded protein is CASSRWGWDSYEQYF. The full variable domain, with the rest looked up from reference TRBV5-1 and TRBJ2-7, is KAGVTQTPRYLIKTRGQQVTLSCSPISGHRSVSWYQQTPGQGLQFLFEYFSETQRNKGNFPGRFSGRQFSNSRSEMNVSTLELGDSALYLCASSRWGWDSYEQYFGPGTRLTVT.

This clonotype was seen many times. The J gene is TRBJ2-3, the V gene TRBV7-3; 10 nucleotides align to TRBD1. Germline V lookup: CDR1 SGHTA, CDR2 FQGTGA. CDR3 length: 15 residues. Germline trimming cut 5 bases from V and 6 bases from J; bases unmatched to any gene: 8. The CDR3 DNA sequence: TGTGCCAGCAGCAAAAGACAGGGGGCAGTGGATACGCAGTATTTT. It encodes CASSKRQGAVDTQYF.